Given below is one T cell receptor (beta chain) in context. The clone's antigen remains unknown. No clone much larger than this one lies a single base away; base qualities are absent. From its cysteine to its phenylalanine, the CDR3 spans 16 amino acids. The retained sequence is limited to the CDR3, 48 bases, with the frame set at the first base. Deletion took 0 bases off V and 8 bases off J, with a span of 14 bases between the germline ends. For CDR1 and CDR2, the germline V gene (reference sequence) lists LNHDA and SQIVND. The sample belongs to a study of blood T cell repertoires in COVID-19 (dated by TCRdb to 2018 to 2020). For the study in its entirety: The collaborator samples originated in the United States, Italy and Spain and spanned the acute and convalescent phases of COVID-19. The repertoires were made available in a free public database intended to serve as a resource for research on the immune response to SARS-CoV-2. Where available, HLA class I and class II types were taken from metadata supplied by the sample provider and were not determined by assay-based typing. The material from the prospective study consisted of cDNA or gDNA derived from T cells, B-cell-depleted T cells, or PBMCs. Samples were obtained from the ongoing ImmuneRACE study (first 160 participants) and from about 1,300 subjects provided by 6 global collaborators. The sample metadata nearly always contained a de-identified subject ID, COVID-19 status, age in years and sex. The dataset comprised deeply sampled blood TCRbeta repertoires from subjects exposed to, actively infected with, or recovered from COVID-19. Paper-wide results and their limitations: The amount of clinical and demographic metadata varied by source and participant and was provided uncurated.

Collaborating institutions collected whole blood in K2EDTA tubes following their own protocols. For TCRbeta analysis, collaborators shipped samples as frozen whole blood, isolated PBMCs, or DNA extracted from either of those sample types. The immunoSEQ Assay, a bias-controlled multiplex PCR, was used to amplify TCRbeta CDR3 regions from genomic DNA. Processing in the source paper ran as follows. Within the assay, amplification of reference gene primers was used to estimate how many nucleated cells each sample contained. Sequence reads were collapsed and filtered to measure the absolute abundance of every unique TCRbeta CDR3 rearrangement. For each sample, productive Simpson clonality was calculated as the square root of Simpson's diversity index over productive rearrangements. What TCRdb holds here is the immuneACCESS table cut down to in-frame rearrangements. Part of the clones is not present; checked against another copy, under half of the missing clones reflect an unresolved V gene, and the others are unexplained. The DNA gave D and trimming, while V, J and clone size come from that table. This sample has 100,000 to 150,000 clones in its table, and less than 85% of those were observed once. Clones ranked in the top ten supply 10% to 15% of the sample.

This TCR was recovered from a woman aged 60-75 years with acute or convalescent COVID-19. Recombination joined TRBV19 with TRBJ1-6, and the D gene may be TRBD1, 5 bases matching. Sequenced input: peripheral blood. Read as DNA, the sequence is TGTGCCAGTAGTATAGATGGGGGGGACCGCTATTCACCCCTCCACTTT. It specifies CASSIDGGDRYSPLHF.